The source of this TCR beta chain is a study of shared clonotypes between healthy human individuals. Study in general: Ranging from 18 to 49 in age, donors were two women and three men. Study-wide results and caveats: Richness estimates generally favored naive over memory subsets. Against clonotypes common to all four donors, non-shared ones had lower generation probabilities.

This clone was counted once. Its target is unknown. The table came from immunoSEQ multiplex PCR; TCRdb's copy has only in-frame clones and leaves some out. This sample has approximately 940,000 clones, with roughly 72% found just once. The CDR3 has 13 residues. Germline values: CDR1 LNHDA, CDR2 SQIVND (reference sequence). V was clipped by 10 bases and J by 7 bases, with 19 bases between them. Sample: memory CD4+ T cells sorted from blood. The sample's subset: CD45RA-negative fraction. The receptor was isolated from a man aged 18 to 30 in good health. The V and J genes are TRBV19 and TRBJ1-1; no clear D gene. The CDR3 loop is CATRRENYGEAFF. The CDR3 DNA reads as TGTGCCACCCGTCGCGAGAATTACGGTGAAGCTTTCTTT.